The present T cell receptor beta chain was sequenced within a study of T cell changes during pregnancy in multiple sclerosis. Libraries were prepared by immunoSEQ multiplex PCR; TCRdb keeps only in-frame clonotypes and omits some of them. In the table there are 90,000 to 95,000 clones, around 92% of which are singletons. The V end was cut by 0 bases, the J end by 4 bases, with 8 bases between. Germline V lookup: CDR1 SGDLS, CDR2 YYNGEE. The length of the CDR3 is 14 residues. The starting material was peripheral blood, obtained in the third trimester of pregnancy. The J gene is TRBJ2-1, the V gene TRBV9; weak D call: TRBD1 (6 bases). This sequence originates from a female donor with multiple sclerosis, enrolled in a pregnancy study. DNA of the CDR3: TGTGCCAGCAGCGTAGCAGGGGAGTACAATGAGCAGTTCTTC. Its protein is CASSVAGEYNEQFF. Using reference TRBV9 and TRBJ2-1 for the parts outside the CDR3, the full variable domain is DSGVTQTPKHLITATGQRVTLRCSPRSGDLSVYWYQQSLDQGLQFLIQYYNGEERAKGNILERFSAQQFPDLHSELNLSSLELGDSALYFCASSVAGEYNEQFFGPGTRLTVL.